The rows below give T cell receptor beta chains drawn from one sample of a study of blood T cell repertoires in COVID-19. Profiling relied on immunoSEQ multiplex PCR, and the TCRdb table lists in-frame clones only, not all of them. This sample has approximately 200,000 clones, with roughly 80% found just once. Material for sequencing was PBMCs or T cells enriched from blood (not recorded which). The origin of the receptors is a woman between 40 and 55 years old with acute COVID-19. Both conserved end residues are part of each CDR3. Each record gives: V gene, J gene, clone size, D gene, CDR3 protein, CDR3 DNA. A D gene is named only where the DNA matches it firmly. Clone size is not always given. Where it is, it says once, few, many or a class for expanded clones.

>TRBV5-4|TRBJ1-6|-|-
CASSRDSYNSPLHF
TGTGCCAGCAGCCGCGACTCTTATAATTCACCCCTCCACTTT
>TRBV15|TRBJ2-7|once|-
CATSSKVTGRSYEQYF
TGTGCCACCAGCAGCAAAGTGACAGGACGCTCCTACGAGCAGTACTTC
>TRBV9|TRBJ2-5|-|TRBD2
CASSVGSLGTRQETQYF
TGTGCCAGCAGCGTAGGCTCCTTAGGGACTAGACAAGAGACCCAGTACTTC
>TRBV3-1/TRBV3-2|TRBJ2-2|-|TRBD2
CASSILAVGELFF
TGTGCCAGCAGCATACTAGCGGTCGGGGAGCTGTTTTTT
>TRBV4-2|TRBJ1-3|-|-
CASSQDTGSGNTIYF
TGTGCCAGCAGCCAAGATACGGGCTCTGGAAACACCATATATTTT
>TRBV28|TRBJ2-1|-|-
CASSFWGRVGDEQFF
TGTGCCAGCAGTTTCTGGGGGCGCGTTGGCGATGAGCAGTTCTTC
>TRBV12-3/TRBV12-4|TRBJ1-2|many|TRBD1
CASSSTGVGYTF
TGTGCCAGCAGTTCTACAGGGGTCGGCTACACCTTC
>TRBV7-2|TRBJ2-3|-|TRBD2
CASSSKRGGSTDTQYF
TGTGCCAGCAGCTCTAAGCGGGGGGGTAGCACAGATACGCAGTATTTT
>TRBV18|TRBJ1-1|-|-
CASSPSRAYTEAFF
TGTGCCAGCTCACCATCTAGAGCCTACACTGAAGCTTTCTTT
>TRBV5-1|TRBJ2-2|-|-
CASADSQFEGLFF
TGCGCCAGTGCGGACTCGCAATTTGAGGGGCTGTTTTTT
>TRBV4-1|TRBJ2-1|-|-
CASSHLADNEQFF
TGCGCCAGCAGCCATCTGGCGGACAATGAGCAGTTCTTC
>TRBV28|TRBJ2-2|-|-
CASSLAGFGELFF
TGTGCCAGCAGTTTAGCGGGGTTCGGGGAGCTGTTTTTT
>TRBV4-1|TRBJ2-3|-|TRBD2
CASSQEGLLYLGQYF
TGCGCCAGCAGCCAAGAGGGACTACTCTACCTCGGGCAGTATTTT
>TRBV4-1|TRBJ2-1|-|-
CASSLPGRVPYNEQFF
TGCGCCAGCAGCCTCCCAGGGCGTGTTCCCTACAATGAGCAGTTCTTC
>TRBV27|TRBJ2-2|-|TRBD1
CASRTGDTGELFF
TGTGCCAGCAGGACAGGGGACACCGGGGAGCTGTTTTTT
>TRBV6-2/TRBV6-3|TRBJ2-5|-|TRBD2
CASSPLAGPDFQETQYF
TGTGCCAGCAGTCCACTAGCGGGGCCCGATTTCCAAGAGACCCAGTACTTC
>TRBV19|TRBJ1-2|-|-
CASSTGHSLYGYTF
TGTGCCAGTAGTACGGGACACAGCCTCTATGGCTACACCTTC
>TRBV6-5|TRBJ2-4|-|TRBD2
CATAINSGGSNIQYF
TGTGCCACCGCAATAAATAGCGGGGGCTCAAACATTCAGTACTTC
>TRBV4-3|TRBJ1-1|-|-
CASSQTHGGRPGGAFF
TGCGCCAGCAGCCAAACTCATGGTGGGAGACCCGGCGGAGCTTTCTTT
>TRBV2|TRBJ1-1|-|TRBD1
CASRDRERTEAFF
TGTGCCAGCAGAGACAGGGAGAGGACTGAAGCTTTCTTT
>TRBV21-1|TRBJ1-1|-|-
CASSTSGAQGLNTEAFF
TGTGCCAGCAGCACTTCAGGGGCCCAGGGCCTGAACACTGAAGCTTTCTTT
>TRBV3-1/TRBV3-2|TRBJ2-7|-|-
CASSGHRGGPSYEQYF
TGTGCCAGCAGCGGACACAGGGGGGGCCCCTCCTACGAGCAGTACTTC
>TRBV10-1|TRBJ2-2|-|-
CASSESGLGELFF
TGCGCCAGCAGTGAGTCGGGACTCGGGGAGCTGTTTTTT
>TRBV15|TRBJ1-2|once|TRBD1
CATSGNRQGNPYGYTF
TGTGCCACCAGCGGAAATCGACAGGGGAACCCCTATGGCTACACCTTC
>TRBV6-5|TRBJ2-1|-|TRBD2
CASSRTSGGAGQFF
TGTGCCAGCAGTAGGACTAGCGGGGGGGCCGGGCAGTTCTTC
>TRBV12-3/TRBV12-4|TRBJ1-5|-|-
CASDYSNQPQHF
TGTGCCAGCGACTACAGCAATCAGCCCCAGCATTTT
>TRBV24-1|TRBJ1-3|-|-
CATSGDTSGNTIYF
TGTGCCACCAGTGGAGACACCTCTGGAAACACCATATATTTT
>TRBV18|TRBJ2-1|-|TRBD2
CASSPRAGDDEQFF
TGTGCCAGCTCACCACGGGCGGGGGATGATGAGCAGTTCTTC
>TRBV9|TRBJ1-2|once|TRBD1
CASSPGTAMWGYTF
TGTGCCAGCAGCCCCGGGACAGCCATGTGGGGCTACACCTTC
>TRBV27|TRBJ2-1|-|TRBD2
CASSLVSGDNEQFF
TGTGCCAGCAGTTTGGTTAGCGGGGACAATGAGCAGTTCTTC
>TRBV6-6|TRBJ2-2|-|TRBD2
CASSLGLQLNSGELFF
TGTGCCAGCAGCCTGGGACTACAACTAAACAGCGGGGAGCTGTTTTTT
>TRBV13|TRBJ1-6|-|TRBD1
CASSSQGYSYNSPLHF
TGTGCCAGCAGCTCACAGGGGTACTCCTATAATTCACCCCTCCACTTT
>TRBV19|TRBJ1-1|-|TRBD1
CASSIGNRGTEAFF
TGTGCCAGTAGTATAGGAAACAGGGGGACTGAAGCTTTCTTT
>TRBV9|TRBJ2-2|-|-
CASSSRSSLNTGELFF
TGTGCCAGCAGCTCCCGTTCGTCTTTGAACACCGGGGAGCTGTTTTTT
>TRBV10-1|TRBJ1-1|-|-
CASSVRENTEAFF
TGCGCCAGCAGTGTTCGGGAGAACACTGAAGCTTTCTTT
>TRBV19|TRBJ2-1|-|-
CASSTSGSGAYNEQFF
TGTGCCAGTAGTACCTCGGGTAGCGGAGCTTACAATGAGCAGTTCTTC
>TRBV19|TRBJ2-7|-|-
CASSIGGNYEQYF
TGTGCCAGTAGTATAGGGGGCAACTACGAGCAGTACTTC
>TRBV11-2|TRBJ2-7|-|-
CASSVPRVSSYEQYF
TGTGCCAGCAGCGTGCCCAGGGTTAGCTCCTACGAGCAGTACTTC
>TRBV29-1|TRBJ1-2|-|-
CSVGQSYGYTF
TGCAGCGTTGGGCAGTCCTATGGCTACACCTTC
>TRBV7-8|TRBJ1-1|once|TRBD1
CASSPGGQGTGFF
TGTGCCAGCAGCCCTGGGGGACAGGGGACCGGTTTCTTT
>TRBV10-3|TRBJ2-1|-|-
CAISGANEQFF
TGTGCCATCAGTGGGGCGAATGAGCAGTTCTTC
>TRBV10-2|TRBJ2-7|-|TRBD2
CASSTGLAGPYEQYF
TGCGCCAGCAGCACCGGACTAGCGGGGCCCTACGAGCAGTACTTC
>TRBV18|TRBJ2-7|-|TRBD2
CASSPRTSGMSSDEQYF
TGTGCCAGCTCACCAAGGACTAGCGGGATGTCGTCGGACGAGCAGTACTTC
>TRBV5-1|TRBJ2-3|-|TRBD1
CASSVRDRGADTQYF
TGCGCCAGCAGCGTACGGGACAGGGGCGCAGATACGCAGTATTTT
>TRBV14|TRBJ2-1|-|-
CASSQGHNNEQFF
TGTGCCAGCAGCCAAGGACACAACAATGAGCAGTTCTTC
>TRBV3-1/TRBV3-2|TRBJ1-4|-|-
CASSVAVDEKLFF
TGTGCCAGCAGCGTGGCCGTGGATGAAAAACTGTTTTTT
>TRBV18|TRBJ2-2|few|TRBD1
CASSPANRGSVSGELFF
TGTGCCAGCTCACCGGCCAACAGGGGATCAGTCTCCGGGGAGCTGTTTTTT
>TRBV9|TRBJ2-7|-|-
CASSETGSKQYF
TGTGCCAGCAGCGAGACAGGAAGTAAGCAGTACTTC
>TRBV19|TRBJ1-1|-|-
CASSPGAEAFF
TGTGCCAGTAGTCCCGGGGCTGAAGCTTTCTTT
>TRBV5-5|TRBJ2-5|-|-
CASSLPYRDWGTQYF
TGTGCCAGCAGCTTGCCGTATCGGGATTGGGGGACCCAGTACTTC
>TRBV10-3|TRBJ1-4|-|TRBD1
CAIRDRVREKLFF
TGTGCCATCCGGGACAGGGTACGGGAAAAACTGTTTTTT